These 6 T cell receptor beta chains share one sample of origin, sequenced in a study of T-cell reconstitution after alpha-beta-depleted transplantation in children. Unique molecular identifiers were incorporated into the prepared TCRbeta library. In TCRdb, the PCR reads were re-called with MiXCR into one record per CDR3 protein. The sample includes approximately 400,000 distinct CDR3 sequences, approximately 11% of them seen just once. The sequences come from PBMCs from the stem cell graft donor, collected from the stem cell graft. The receptors come from a human donor who donated a stem cell graft to a child with acute myeloid leukemia.

This clonotype has at least ten counts. The rearrangement links TRBV15 to TRBJ1-2; tentative D call: TRBD1 (6 bases). CDR3 size: 15 residues. Per germline, CDR1 LNHNV and CDR2 YYDKDF (reference sequence). The V end was cut by 0 bases, the J end by 8 bases, with 16 bases between. The CDR3 loop is CATSRDPGTMGGYTF. In DNA form, the CDR3 reads TGTGCCACCAGCAGAGATCCCGGGACAATGGGAGGCTACACCTTC.

This chain joins TRBV7-8 and TRBJ2-1, with 7 bases fitting TRBD1. In germline, CDR1 is SGHVS, CDR2 FQNEAQ. CDR3 size: 14 residues. The V segment lost 3 bases and the J segment 5 bases; nucleotides outside the gene matches: 4. Here the CDR3 reads CASSLTGLHNEQFF. The CDR3 DNA reads as TGTGCCAGCAGCTTGACAGGGTTGCACAATGAGCAGTTCTTC.

This clonotype was counted a few times. The genes are TRBV12-5 and TRBJ2-7; the D gene is possibly TRBD2 (6 bases). V lost 3 bases and J 0 bases, leaving 21 bases between the germline ends. CDR1 is LGHNT and CDR2 is FRNRAP in the germline V gene. CDR3 length equals 18 residues. The CDR3 region has the DNA TGTGCTAGTGGTTTTTCGGTAGTGGAGGGTGCCCACTCCTACGAGCAGTACTTC. Translating gives CASGFSVVEGAHSYEQYF.

This clonotype appeared a few times. The V gene is TRBV20-1, the J gene TRBJ1-2; D unresolved. The germline CDR1 and CDR2 sequences are DFQATT and SNEGSKA (reference sequence). V was trimmed by 3 bases and J by 8 bases, leaving 10 bases between them. The CDR3 spans 11 residues. The CDR3 region has the DNA TGCAGTGCTAGGGTCGGGATCGGCTACACCTTC. This translates into CSARVGIGYTF.

Regarding this clonotype: The junction departs from the called germline gene at one end, perhaps through a read error. The V gene is TRBV15, the J gene TRBJ1-5, with a weak D call TRBD1 (6 bases). The CDR3 loop spans 18 amino acids. Germline values: CDR1 LNHNV, CDR2 YYDKDF (reference sequence). The chain's CDR3 is CATSRDLPKGQSNQPQHF. CDR3 in DNA: TGTGCCACCAGCAGAGACCTACCGAAAGGACAGAGCAATCAGCCCCAACATTTT.

This clonotype was found a few times. V usage is TRBV29-1 and J usage is TRBJ1-2; D is undetermined. V dropped 0 bases and J dropped 4 bases, with 9 bases sitting between them. CDR3 size: 13 residues. Germline V CDR1 and CDR2: SQVTM, ANQGSEA. CDR3 protein: CSVEEGRLYGYTF. CDR3 DNA: TGCAGCGTTGAAGAGGGGAGGCTCTATGGCTACACCTTC. Variable domain in full (rest from reference TRBV29-1 and TRBJ1-2): SAVISQKPSRDICQRGTSLTIQCQVDSQVTMMFWYRQQPGQSLTLIATANQGSEATYESGFVIDKFPISRPNLTFSTLTVSNMSPEDSSIYLCSVEEGRLYGYTFGSGTRLTVV.